These 5 T cell receptor beta chains share one sample of origin, sequenced in a study of T cell changes during pregnancy in multiple sclerosis. The data were produced by immunoSEQ multiplex PCR, yet TCRdb's version contains in-frame clones alone and is incomplete. The sample records tens of thousands of clones, 90% to 95% being singletons. The input for sequencing was peripheral blood, taken in the first trimester of pregnancy. The receptors come from a female donor with multiple sclerosis, enrolled in a pregnancy study.

The chain is built from TRBV5-6 and TRBJ2-5, with a possible D match to TRBD1 (6 bases). There are 15 residues in the CDR3. V was trimmed by 4 bases and J by 5 bases, leaving 18 bases between them. Germline CDR1 is SGHDT and CDR2 is YYEEEE. The CDR3 loop is CASSLTLGARETQYF. CDR3 nucleotides: TGTGCCAGCAGCCTCACGCTGGGGGCGCGGGAGACCCAGTACTTC.

The chain carries TRBV7-9 and TRBJ1-1; no definite D call. CDR1 is SEHNR and CDR2 is FQNEAQ in the germline V gene (reference sequence). The V end lost 2 bases, the J end lost 7 bases, and 14 bases lay between the germline ends. CDR3 length: 14 residues. The CDR3 here is CASSLNSRNFEAFF. CDR3 DNA sequence: TGTGCCAGCAGCTTAAACAGCCGAAATTTTGAAGCTTTCTTT.

The chain recombines TRBV9 with TRBJ2-3; 7 bases match TRBD1. The CDR3 has 15 amino acids. With V trimmed by 3 bases and J by 0 bases, 4 bases remained unmatched. Germline values: CDR1 SGDLS, CDR2 YYNGEE. CDR3 amino acids: CASSAQGVSTDTQYF. The CDR3 DNA reads as TGTGCCAGCAGCGCGCAGGGGGTAAGCACAGATACGCAGTATTTT.

The J gene is TRBJ1-1, the V gene TRBV4-3; 9 nucleotides line up with TRBD1. After removal of 4 bases from V and 0 bases from J, the junction contained 3 bases not matched to a gene. The length of the CDR3 is 15 residues. Germline V gene sequence: CDR1 LGHNA, CDR2 YSLEER. The CDR3 sequence: CASSRGQGMNTEAFF. CDR3 coding DNA: TGCGCCAGCAGCCGCGGACAGGGGATGAACACTGAAGCTTTCTTT.

This chain connects TRBV5-6 to TRBJ1-2; possible D gene TRBD1, 6 bases. V was shortened by 4 bases and J by 5 bases, with 21 bases between the two germline ends. The CDR3 extends over 16 amino acids. Germline V gives CDR1 SGHDT, CDR2 YYEEEE. CDR3 sequence: CASSDSGTSLGYGYTF. The CDR3 DNA reads TGTGCCAGCAGCGATTCCGGGACAAGCCTTGGTTATGGCTACACCTTC. Supplemented by reference TRBV5-6 and TRBJ1-2, the full variable domain reads DAGVTQSPTHLIKTRGQQVTLRCSPKSGHDTVSWYQQALGQGPQFIFQYYEEEERQRGNFPDRFSGHQFPNYSSELNVNALLLGDSALYLCASSDSGTSLGYGYTFGSGTRLTVV.